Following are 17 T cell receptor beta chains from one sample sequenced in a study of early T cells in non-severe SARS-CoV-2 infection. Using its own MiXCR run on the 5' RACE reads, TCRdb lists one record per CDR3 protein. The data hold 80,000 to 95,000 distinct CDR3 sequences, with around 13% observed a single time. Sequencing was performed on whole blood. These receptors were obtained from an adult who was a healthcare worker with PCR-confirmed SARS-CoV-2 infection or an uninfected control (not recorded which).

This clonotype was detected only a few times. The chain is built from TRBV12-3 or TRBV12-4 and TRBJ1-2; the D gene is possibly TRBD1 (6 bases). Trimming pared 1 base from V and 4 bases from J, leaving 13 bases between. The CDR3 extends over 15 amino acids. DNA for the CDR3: TGTGCCAGCAGTTTAGTAACCGGGACATTCTATGGCTACACCTTC. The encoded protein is CASSLVTGTFYGYTF.

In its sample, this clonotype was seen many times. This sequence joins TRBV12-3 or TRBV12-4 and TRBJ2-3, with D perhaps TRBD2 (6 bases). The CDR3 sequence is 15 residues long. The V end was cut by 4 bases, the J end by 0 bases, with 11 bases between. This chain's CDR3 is CASSSGVTSTDTQYF. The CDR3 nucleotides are TGTGCCAGCAGTTCGGGGGTCACCAGCACAGATACGCAGTATTTT.

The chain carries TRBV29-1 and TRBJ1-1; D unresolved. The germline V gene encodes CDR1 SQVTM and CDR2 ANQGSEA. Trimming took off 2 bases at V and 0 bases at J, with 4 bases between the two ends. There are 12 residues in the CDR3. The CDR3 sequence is CSVESVNTEAFF. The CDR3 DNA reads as TGCAGCGTTGAATCAGTGAACACTGAAGCTTTCTTT.

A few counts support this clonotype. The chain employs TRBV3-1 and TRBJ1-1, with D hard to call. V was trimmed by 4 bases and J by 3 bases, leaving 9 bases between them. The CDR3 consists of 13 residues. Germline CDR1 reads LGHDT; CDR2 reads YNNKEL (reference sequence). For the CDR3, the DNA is TGTGCCAGCAGCCGAACAGCTTACACTGAAGCTTTCTTT. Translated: CASSRTAYTEAFF.

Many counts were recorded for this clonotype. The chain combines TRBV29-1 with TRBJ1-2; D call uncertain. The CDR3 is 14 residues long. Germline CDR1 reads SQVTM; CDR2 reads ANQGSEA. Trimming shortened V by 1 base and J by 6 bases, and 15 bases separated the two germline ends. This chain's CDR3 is CSVEGPARGDGYTF. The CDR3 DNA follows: TGCAGCGTTGAAGGGCCGGCCCGTGGGGATGGCTACACCTTC.

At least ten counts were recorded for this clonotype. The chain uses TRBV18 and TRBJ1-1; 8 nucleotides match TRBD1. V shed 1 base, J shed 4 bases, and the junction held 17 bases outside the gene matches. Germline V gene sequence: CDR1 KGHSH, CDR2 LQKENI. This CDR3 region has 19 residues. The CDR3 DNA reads TGTGCCAGCTCACCACTTCCGACAGGGGCCACTACCGGGGGCACTGAAGCTTTCTTT. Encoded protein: CASSPLPTGATTGGTEAFF.

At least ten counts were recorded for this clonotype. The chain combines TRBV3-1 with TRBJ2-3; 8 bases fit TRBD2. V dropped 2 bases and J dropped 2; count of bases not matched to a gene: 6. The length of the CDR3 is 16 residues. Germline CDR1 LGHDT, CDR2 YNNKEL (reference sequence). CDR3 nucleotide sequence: TGTGCCAGCAGCCAAAAGTCGCGGGGGGTCACAGATACGCAGTATTTT. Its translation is CASSQKSRGVTDTQYF.

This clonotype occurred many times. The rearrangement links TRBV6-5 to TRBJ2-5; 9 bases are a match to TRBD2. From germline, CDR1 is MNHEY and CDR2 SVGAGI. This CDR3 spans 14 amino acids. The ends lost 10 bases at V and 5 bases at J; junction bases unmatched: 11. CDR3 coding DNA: TGTGCCACCCGAAGCGGGGGGCTCGGGGAGACCCAGTACTTC. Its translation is CATRSGGLGETQYF.

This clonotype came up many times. The DNA of the CDR3 is TGTGCCAGCAGATTGACCGGGACAGGGACAGATACGCAGTATTTT. Translated: CASRLTGTGTDTQYF. The rearrangement links TRBV12-3 or TRBV12-4 to TRBJ2-3; the match to TRBD1 covers 9 bases. The CDR3 is made up of 15 amino acids. The ends lost 6 bases at V and 3 bases at J; junction bases unmatched: 7.

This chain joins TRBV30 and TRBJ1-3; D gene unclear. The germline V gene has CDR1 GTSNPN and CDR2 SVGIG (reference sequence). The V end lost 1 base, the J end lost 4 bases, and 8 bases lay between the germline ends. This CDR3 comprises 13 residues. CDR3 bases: TGTGCCTGGAGTGGGCAAATCGGAAACACCATATATTTT. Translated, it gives CAWSGQIGNTIYF.

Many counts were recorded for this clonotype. CDR3 bases: TGTGCCAGCAGCCTTGAACCCTCTGGAAACACCATATATTTT. Protein: CASSLEPSGNTIYF. The gene calls are TRBV5-4 and TRBJ1-3; D unclear. CDR3 size: 14 residues. The germline V gene has CDR1 SGHNT and CDR2 YYREEE (reference sequence). The V and J ends lost 4 bases and 0 bases respectively, with 8 bases between them.

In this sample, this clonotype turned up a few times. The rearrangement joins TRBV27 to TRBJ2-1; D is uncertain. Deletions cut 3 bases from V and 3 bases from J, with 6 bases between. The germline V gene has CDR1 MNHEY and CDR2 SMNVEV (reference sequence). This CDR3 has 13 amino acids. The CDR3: CASSLAFYNEQFF. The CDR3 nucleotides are TGTGCCAGCAGTTTGGCGTTCTACAATGAGCAGTTCTTC.

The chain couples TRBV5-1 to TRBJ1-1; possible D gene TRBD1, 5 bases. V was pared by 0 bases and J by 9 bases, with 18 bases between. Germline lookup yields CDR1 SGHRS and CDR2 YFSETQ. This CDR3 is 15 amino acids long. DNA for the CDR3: TGCGCCAGCAGCTTGGTGGAACTGAGTGGGGGACAAGCTTTCTTT. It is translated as CASSLVELSGGQAFF. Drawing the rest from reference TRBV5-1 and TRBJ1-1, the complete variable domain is KAGVTQTPRYLIKTRGQQVTLSCSPISGHRSVSWYQQTPGQGLQFLFEYFSETQRNKGNFPGRFSGRQFSNSRSEMNVSTLELGDSALYLCASSLVELSGGQAFFGQGTRLTVV.

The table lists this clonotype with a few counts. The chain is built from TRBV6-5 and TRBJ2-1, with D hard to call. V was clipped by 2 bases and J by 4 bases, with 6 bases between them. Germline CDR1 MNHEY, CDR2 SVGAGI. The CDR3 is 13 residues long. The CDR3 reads CASSYGRYNEQFF. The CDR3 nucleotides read TGTGCCAGCAGTTACGGCCGGTACAATGAGCAGTTCTTC.

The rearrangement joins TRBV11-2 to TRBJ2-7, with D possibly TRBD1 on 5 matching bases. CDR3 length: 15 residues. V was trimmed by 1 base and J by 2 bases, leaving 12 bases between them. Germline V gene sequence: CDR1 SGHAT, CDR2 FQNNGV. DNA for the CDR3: TGTGCCAGCAGCTTAGGGGAAGGGGCGGCCTACGAGCAGTACTTC. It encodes CASSLGEGAAYEQYF.

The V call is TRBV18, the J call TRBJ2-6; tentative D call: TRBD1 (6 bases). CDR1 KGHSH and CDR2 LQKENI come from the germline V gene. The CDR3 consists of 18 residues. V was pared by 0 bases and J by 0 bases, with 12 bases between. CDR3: CASSPPYGGHSGANVLTF. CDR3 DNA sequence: TGTGCCAGCTCACCACCGTATGGGGGCCACTCTGGGGCCAACGTCCTGACTTTC.

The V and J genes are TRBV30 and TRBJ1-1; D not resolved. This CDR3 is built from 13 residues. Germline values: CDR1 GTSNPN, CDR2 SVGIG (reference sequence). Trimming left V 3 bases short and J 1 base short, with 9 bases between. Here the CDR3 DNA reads TGTGCCTGGAGAGGTTGGGCGAACACTGAAGCTTTCTTT. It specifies CAWRGWANTEAFF.